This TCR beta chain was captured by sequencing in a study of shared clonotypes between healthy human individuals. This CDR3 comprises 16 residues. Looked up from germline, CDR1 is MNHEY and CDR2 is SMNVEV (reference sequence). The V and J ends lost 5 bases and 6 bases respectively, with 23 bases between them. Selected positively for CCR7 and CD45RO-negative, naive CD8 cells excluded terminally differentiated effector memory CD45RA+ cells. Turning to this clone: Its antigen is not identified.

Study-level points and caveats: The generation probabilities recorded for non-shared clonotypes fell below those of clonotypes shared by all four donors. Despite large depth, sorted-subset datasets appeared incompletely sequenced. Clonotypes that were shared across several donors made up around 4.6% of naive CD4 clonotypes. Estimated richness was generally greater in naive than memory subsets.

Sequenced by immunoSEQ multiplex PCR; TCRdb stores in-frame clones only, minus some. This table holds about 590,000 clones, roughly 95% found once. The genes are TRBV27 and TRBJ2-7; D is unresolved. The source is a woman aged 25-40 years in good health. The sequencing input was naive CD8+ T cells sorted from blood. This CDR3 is CASSLRFSMEGLEQYF. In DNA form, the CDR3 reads TGTGCCAGCAGTCTTAGGTTTTCGATGGAAGGGCTCGAGCAGTACTTC.